A selection of T cell receptor beta chains follows, all from one sample in a study of cytomegalovirus exposure and HLA in healthy donors. The protocol was immunoSEQ multiplex PCR, while the TCRdb copy is restricted to in-frame clones and leaves out a portion. Among almost 200,000 clones listed, 70% to 80% were seen once. The sample comprised PBMCs. The receptors derive from a man aged 25 to 40 in good health and CMV-seronegative. Both conserved end residues are part of each CDR3. Fields, in order: V gene, clone size, D gene, J gene, CDR3 DNA, CDR3 protein. D genes are given only for firm matches. Some rows have no size entry. The others give once, few or many, or a class for an expanded clone.

TRBV6-1	NA	NA	TRBJ2-7	TGTGCCAGCAGTGATCCCCGACGGGGTTTAAGGGACTTC	CASSDPRRGLRDF
TRBV19	NA	TRBD2	TRBJ2-5	TGTGCCAGTAAGCTAGCGGGAGTGGAGACCCAGTACTTC	CASKLAGVETQYF
TRBV20-1	few	NA	TRBJ2-7	TGCAGTGCTAGGAGGGAGTCGCAGTACTTC	CSARRESQYF
TRBV4-1	NA	TRBD2	TRBJ2-5	TGCGCCAGCAGCCTGGGACTAGCGATTCAAGAGACCCAGTACTTC	CASSLGLAIQETQYF
TRBV2	NA	TRBD2	TRBJ2-3	TGTGCCAGCAGTGAAGGACTAGCGGGAGAGGATACGCAGTATTTT	CASSEGLAGEDTQYF
TRBV5-5	NA	NA	TRBJ1-1	TGTGCCAGCAGCTTGTACGGGGGGGGCACTGAAGCTTTCTTT	CASSLYGGGTEAFF
TRBV6-1	NA	NA	TRBJ1-1	TGTGCCAGCAGTGCCCGTGGCAGCGCTGAAGCTTTCTTT	CASSARGSAEAFF
TRBV6-6	NA	NA	TRBJ1-1	TGTGCCAGCAGTTTACAGGGACGGAACACTGAAGCTTTCTTT	CASSLQGRNTEAFF
TRBV6-1	once	NA	TRBJ1-5	TGTGCCAGCAGTGATGGGGGGATCAGGCCCCAGCATTTT	CASSDGGIRPQHF
TRBV27	once	NA	TRBJ2-6	TGTGCCAGCAGTGTCAGGGTGGTGGGCTCTGGGGCCAACGTCCTGACTTTC	CASSVRVVGSGANVLTF
TRBV6-5	few	TRBD2	TRBJ2-7	TGTGCCAGTGGGGGGGCGGGAGGAGAGGAGCAGTACTTC	CASGGAGGEEQYF
TRBV27	few	NA	TRBJ2-7	TGTGCCAGCAGTCTACCCGGAGGGTCATCCTACGAGCAGTACTTC	CASSLPGGSSYEQYF
TRBV27	once	TRBD1	TRBJ2-7	TGTGCCAGCAGTTCTCCCGCACAGGGGCACGATTACGAGCAGTACTTC	CASSSPAQGHDYEQYF
TRBV12-5	NA	NA	TRBJ1-2	TGTGCTAGTGCCACGGACTGGAACTATGGCTACACCTTC	CASATDWNYGYTF
TRBV6-1	NA	NA	TRBJ2-3	TGTGCCAGCACCCGAGACTTTAGCACAGATACGCAGTATTTT	CASTRDFSTDTQYF
TRBV14	few	TRBD1	TRBJ2-7	TGTGCCAGCAGCCTTCCAACAGGGGGTACATCCTACGAGCAGTACTTC	CASSLPTGGTSYEQYF
TRBV5-8	NA	NA	TRBJ1-5	TGTGCCAGCAGCTCCGGCACGCAGGGGCGCAATCAGCCCCAGCATTTT	CASSSGTQGRNQPQHF
TRBV7-9	NA	TRBD2	TRBJ2-5	TGTGCCAGCAGCAGACTAGCGGGGCTCCAAGAGACCCAGTACTTC	CASSRLAGLQETQYF
TRBV19	NA	TRBD1	TRBJ1-2	TGTGCCAGTAAACCCGACAGGGGGTACTATGGCTACACCTTC	CASKPDRGYYGYTF
TRBV13	NA	TRBD1	TRBJ2-7	TGTGCCAGCAGCTGGCAGGGGGCAGAGGAGCAGTACTTC	CASSWQGAEEQYF
TRBV11-2	NA	TRBD2	TRBJ2-1	TGTGCCAGCAGCGGCGGGGGGTACAATGAGCAGTTCTTC	CASSGGGYNEQFF
TRBV5-1	NA	NA	TRBJ1-4	TGCGCCAGCAGCTTAGAGGGTGCGAATGAAAAACTGTTTTTT	CASSLEGANEKLFF
TRBV2	NA	TRBD1	TRBJ2-7	TGTGCCAGCAGTGGGGGGACAGGGTCCTACGAGCAGTACTTC	CASSGGTGSYEQYF
TRBV15	NA	TRBD2	TRBJ2-5	TGTGCCACCAGCAGCGGGACTAGCGGGACTACAGGGACCCAGTACTTC	CATSSGTSGTTGTQYF
TRBV18	NA	NA	TRBJ2-3	TGTGCCAGCTCACTTCCGTCGGATACGCAGTATTTT	CASSLPSDTQYF
TRBV5-1	few	TRBD1	TRBJ2-6	TGCGCCAGCCAGGACAGGGCAGGGGCCAACGTCCTGACTTTC	CASQDRAGANVLTF
TRBV29-1	NA	NA	TRBJ1-1	TGCAGCGTTGAATGGGGGGGCACTGAAGCTTTCTTT	CSVEWGGTEAFF
TRBV5-1	NA	TRBD1	TRBJ2-7	TGCGCCAGCAGAGAAGCCACAGGGGGCCACGAGCAGTACTTC	CASREATGGHEQYF
TRBV7-6	NA	TRBD1	TRBJ2-3	TGTGCCAGCAGCCCAGGACAGGGGAGCACAGATACGCAGTATTTT	CASSPGQGSTDTQYF
TRBV27	NA	TRBD2	TRBJ2-1	TGTGCCAGCAGCAGCCCACTAGCGGGAGGGCGGCACAATGAGCAGTTCTTC	CASSSPLAGGRHNEQFF
TRBV5-6	NA	NA	TRBJ2-3	TGTGCCAGCAGCATCGTCCCTTCTTGGACACGAAGCACAGATACGCAGTATTTT	CASSIVPSWTRSTDTQYF
TRBV7-6	NA	NA	TRBJ1-1	TGTGCCAGCAGCACATCAGGGAAGAACACTGAAGCTTTCTTT	CASSTSGKNTEAFF
TRBV7-9	NA	TRBD2	TRBJ2-7	TGTGCCAGCAGCAGATGGGTCCTAGCGGGAGATTACGAGCAGTACTTC	CASSRWVLAGDYEQYF
TRBV30	NA	TRBD1	TRBJ1-2	TGTGCCTGGAGCTCATCAGGGGGCGCCTATGGCTACACCTTC	CAWSSSGGAYGYTF
TRBV29-1	NA	TRBD1	TRBJ1-2	TGCAGCGGTTGGGACAGATCTAACTATGGCTACACCTTC	CSGWDRSNYGYTF
TRBV7-9	NA	TRBD2	TRBJ2-2	TGTGCCAGCAGCGGTCTAGCGGGACTTGGCGGGGAGCTGTTTTTT	CASSGLAGLGGELFF
TRBV7-9	NA	TRBD1	TRBJ1-2	TGTGCCAGCAGCTCAGAAGACAGGGGCGGCTACACCTTC	CASSSEDRGGYTF
TRBV9	NA	TRBD2	TRBJ2-3	TGTGCCAGCAGCGTAGGACTAGCGGGAGGTCTGGGTACGCAGTATTTT	CASSVGLAGGLGTQYF
TRBV5-1	NA	NA	TRBJ2-5	TGCGCCAGCAGTTCTAGTCCTACTGTCGAGACCCAGTACTTC	CASSSSPTVETQYF
TRBV19	NA	NA	TRBJ2-7	TGTGCCAGTAGGCTAAAGGACAGATACCCCTACGAGCAGTACTTC	CASRLKDRYPYEQYF
TRBV7-9	once	NA	TRBJ2-7	TGTGCCAGCAGCTTAGGAACAGGGCCATTGGACGAGCAGTACTTC	CASSLGTGPLDEQYF
TRBV27	NA	TRBD2	TRBJ2-1	TGTGCCAGTCCGGGGGGGAAATACAATGAGCAGTTCTTC	CASPGGKYNEQFF
TRBV28	NA	TRBD1	TRBJ2-7	TGTGCCAGCAGTTTATCGGGGCAGGGGGCCAACGAGCAGTACTTC	CASSLSGQGANEQYF
TRBV7-2	NA	NA	TRBJ2-3	TGTGCCAGCAATCCCTACACAGATACGCAGTATTTT	CASNPYTDTQYF
TRBV9	NA	NA	TRBJ1-2	TGTGCCAGCAGCGTAGCTCTTACAGGGACCTATGGCTACACCTTC	CASSVALTGTYGYTF
TRBV9	NA	TRBD2	TRBJ2-1	TGTGCCAGCAGCGTACACGGGACTAGCTATAACAATGAGCAGTTCTTC	CASSVHGTSYNNEQFF
TRBV4-1	NA	NA	TRBJ2-7	TGCGCCAGCAGCCTACAGGGCTACGAGCAGTACTTC	CASSLQGYEQYF
TRBV19	NA	NA	TRBJ2-7	TGTGCCAGTAGTTCCGGGACACTCATTTCCTACGAGCAGTACTTC	CASSSGTLISYEQYF
TRBV5-1	NA	NA	TRBJ1-1	TGCGCCAGCAGTAATTCCAGCGGGAACACTGAAGCTTTCTTT	CASSNSSGNTEAFF
TRBV5-1	once	TRBD2	TRBJ2-1	TGCGCCAGCAGTTCTAGCGGGAGTACCTACAATGAGCAGTTCTTC	CASSSSGSTYNEQFF
TRBV18	NA	TRBD2	TRBJ2-2	TGTGCCAGCTCCCCAGGAGCGGGAGCTCGTACCGGGGAGCTGTTTTTT	CASSPGAGARTGELFF
TRBV10-2	NA	TRBD2	TRBJ2-3	TGCGCCAGCAGGCCTAGCGGGAGCACAGATACGCAGTATTTT	CASRPSGSTDTQYF